The 31 T cell receptor beta chains below were found in one sample sequenced in a study of blood T cells in healthy people across ages. PCR was performed a second time for about 6 to 12 cycles using a sample-barcoded 5' primer and a J-beta primer mix. From the 5' RACE reads, TCRdb called clonotypes with MiXCR, one entry per CDR3 protein. The data hold about 1.1 million distinct CDR3 sequences, with more than 30% observed a single time. Sample: blood. The receptors originated from a man in his late teens or twenties in good health.

V is TRBV11-2 and J is TRBJ2-5; 8 nucleotides align to TRBD1. The CDR3 sequence is 16 residues long. CDR1 SGHAT and CDR2 FQNNGV come from the germline V gene. V dropped 0 bases and J dropped 11; count of bases not matched to a gene: 14. The CDR3 nucleotides are TGTGCCAGCAGCTTAGATCGCGGGACAGGTCTCAATGAGCAGTACTTC. Translation: CASSLDRGTGLNEQYF.

This chain connects TRBV25-1 to TRBJ2-1; TRBD1 matches at 8 bases. Gene TRBJ2-7 matches the end of the DNA better, so the J call may be wrong. The CDR3 length is 12 residues. From germline, CDR1 is MGHDK and CDR2 SYGVNS. The CDR3 nucleotides are TGTGCCAGCAGTGAAACAGGGGGCGAGCAGTACTTC. This translates into CASSETGGEQYF.

This chain links TRBV7-9 with TRBJ2-3; 10 nucleotides line up with TRBD1. With V trimmed by 5 bases and J by 0 bases, 8 bases remained unmatched. The CDR3 loop spans 17 amino acids. Germline V gene sequence: CDR1 SEHNR, CDR2 FQNEAQ (reference sequence). In nucleotides, the CDR3 is TGTGCCAGCAGCACTGACAGGGGGCCGCGAAGCACAGATACGCAGTATTTT. It yields the protein CASSTDRGPRSTDTQYF. Looking up the rest from reference TRBV7-9 and TRBJ2-3 gives the full variable domain: DTGVSQNPRHKITKRGQNVTFRCDPISEHNRLYWYRQTLGQGPEFLTYFQNEAQLEKSRLLSDRFSAERPKGSFSTLEIQRTEQGDSAMYLCASSTDRGPRSTDTQYFGPGTRLTVL.

The chain joins TRBV6-5 to TRBJ1-1, with TRBD1 matching 9 bases. Germline trimming cut 9 bases from V and 4 bases from J; bases unmatched to any gene: 12. CDR3 length: 15 amino acids. The germline CDR1 and CDR2 sequences are MNHEY and SVGAGI. CDR3 sequence reads: CASSPTGGLSTEAFF. As DNA, the CDR3 is TGTGCCAGTTCCCCCACAGGGGGCTTGAGCACTGAAGCTTTCTTT.

Worth noting for this clonotype: A much larger clonotype is one base distant, so this may be a read error. The chain uses TRBV6-6 and TRBJ1-4; D is uncertain. The germline CDR1 and CDR2 sequences are MNHNY and SVGAGI (reference sequence). Trimming left V 1 base short and J 7 bases short, with 4 bases between. This CDR3 is 12 amino acids long. In DNA, the CDR3 is TGTGCCAGCAGTTACTTGGGTGAAAAACTGTTTTTT. This sequence encodes CASSYLGEKLFF.

In DNA, the CDR3 is TGTGCCAGCAGCCAAAATACAGGGGACAATGAGCAGTTCTTC. The encoded protein is CASSQNTGDNEQFF. V is TRBV11-2 and J is TRBJ2-1, with TRBD1 identical over 7 bases. Germline-derived CDR1 and CDR2 are SGHAT and FQNNGV. Losses at the gene ends were 5 bases for V and 5 bases for J; bases not matched to a gene: 6. The length of the CDR3 is 14 residues.

The CDR3 DNA reads as TGTGCCAGCAGTTGGGTGGAGCTTAACACTGAAGCTTTCTTT. It codes for CASSWVELNTEAFF. This chain links TRBV6-2 or TRBV6-3 with TRBJ1-1; D unclear. Trimming shortened V by 4 bases and J by 2 bases, and 11 bases separated the two germline ends. Germline loops: CDR1 MNHEY, CDR2 SVGEGT. This CDR3 region has 14 residues.

This clonotype was counted between two and nine times. This chain uses TRBV10-3 with TRBJ2-3; either TRBD1 or TRBD2 may fit D (6 bases each). V lost 8 bases to trimming and J lost 2 bases, with 14 bases between them. The CDR3 contains 14 residues. Germline V lookup: CDR1 ENHRY, CDR2 SYGVKD. CDR3 DNA sequence: TGTGCCATCGGAACAGGGAGGTCCACAGATACGCAGTATTTT. Amino acid sequence: CAIGTGRSTDTQYF.

The rearrangement joins TRBV6-2 or TRBV6-3 to TRBJ2-3; 13 positions match TRBD2. Germline CDR1 is MNHEY and CDR2 is SVGEGT. The CDR3 runs 15 residues. With 9 bases clipped from V and 4 bases from J, the junction kept 7 bases outside the gene matches. The CDR3 nucleotides are TGTGCCAGTTTCCCCGGACTAGCGGGGGCAGATACGCAGTATTTT. Translating it yields CASFPGLAGADTQYF.

This clonotype was observed a handful of times. The V gene is TRBV19, the J gene TRBJ2-3; D is ambiguous. Between the trimmed V and J ends, which lost 3 bases and 3 bases, there was a span of 4 bases. The length of the CDR3 is 12 residues. Germline V gives CDR1 LNHDA, CDR2 SQIVND (reference sequence). The CDR3 reads CASSIATDTQYF. CDR3 nucleotides: TGTGCCAGTAGTATCGCAACAGATACGCAGTATTTT.

The chain is built from TRBV4-2 and TRBJ2-3, with 13 nucleotides matching TRBD2. CDR1 and CDR2 from the germline V gene are LGHNA and YNFKEQ. This CDR3 region has 17 residues. The trim removed 1 base at V and 1 base at J, leaving 2 bases unmatched. For the CDR3, the DNA is TGTGCCAGCAGCCAAGGGACTAGCGGGGGCCGCACAGATACGCAGTATTTT. Its protein is CASSQGTSGGRTDTQYF.

This clonotype was observed at least ten times. This chain connects TRBV5-1 to TRBJ2-1; 10 nucleotides align to TRBD2. V lost 6 bases, J lost 0 bases, and 12 bases stayed unmatched. Germline values: CDR1 SGHRS, CDR2 YFSETQ. The CDR3 runs 18 residues. The CDR3: CASTPVGLAVPSYNEQFF. CDR3 in DNA: TGCGCCAGCACCCCGGTAGGACTAGCGGTTCCCTCCTACAATGAGCAGTTCTTC.

The count of this clonotype is one. A read error may produce the germline difference seen at one junction end. The V call is TRBV6-5, the J call TRBJ1-1; 9 nucleotides line up with TRBD1. Germline V gene sequence: CDR1 MNHEY, CDR2 SVGAGI. This CDR3 comprises 14 residues. This CDR3 is CASSDSGQGSEAFF. In DNA, the CDR3 is TGTGCCAGCAGTGACTCGGGACAGGGCTCTGAAGCTTTCTTT.

This clonotype was found a few times. The chain employs TRBV12-3 or TRBV12-4 and TRBJ2-3, with a tentative D call TRBD2 (6 bases). This CDR3 contains 16 residues. V lost 4 bases, J lost 0 bases, and 14 bases lay in between. CDR3 residues: CASSSRDLISTDTQYF. CDR3 nucleotides: TGTGCCAGCAGTTCCCGGGACTTGATTAGCACAGATACGCAGTATTTT.

The chain joins TRBV6-1 to TRBJ2-2; weak D call: TRBD1 (6 bases). The CDR3 runs to 13 residues. Looked up from germline, CDR1 is MNHNS and CDR2 is SASEGT. Trimming cost V 4 bases and J 8 bases, with 11 bases left between them. The CDR3, as DNA: TGTGCCAGCAGTGGGACAGCCCTAGGGGAGCTGTTTTTT. Its protein product is CASSGTALGELFF.

In regard to this clonotype: A read error is possible here, since a much larger clone lies one base away. The genes are TRBV11-1 and TRBJ2-1; 10 bases agree with TRBD2. The trim removed 8 bases at V and 3 bases at J, leaving 7 bases unmatched. CDR1 and CDR2 from the germline V gene are SGHAT and FQDESV (reference sequence). The CDR3 sequence is 15 residues long. The DNA of the CDR3 is TGTGCCAGCCGGATTAGCGGGAGGAACTACAATGAGCAGTTCTTC. This sequence encodes CASRISGRNYNEQFF.

The V gene is TRBV27, the J gene TRBJ1-1; weak D call: TRBD1 (6 bases). V lost 2 bases and J lost 1, with 11 bases in between. The CDR3 has 15 amino acids. From germline, CDR1 is MNHEY and CDR2 SMNVEV (reference sequence). CDR3 sequence reads: CASSLEGHPNTEAFF. DNA of the CDR3: TGTGCCAGCAGTTTAGAGGGACACCCGAACACTGAAGCTTTCTTT.

A word on this clonotype: This may be a read error: a much more frequent sequence differs by one nucleotide. The chain has TRBV29-1 and TRBJ2-1; D unresolved. Germline CDR1 and CDR2: SQVTM and ANQGSEA. This CDR3 has 12 residues. CDR3 nucleotide sequence: TGCGGCGTTCCCGAGAAGTACAATGAGCAGTTCTTC. Its translation: CGVPEKYNEQFF.

J is TRBJ2-2 and V is TRBV6-2 or TRBV6-3; the match to TRBD2 covers 9 bases. The J segment lost 3 bases and the V segment lost 6 bases, leaving 8 bases of the junction unmatched. Germline V gives CDR1 MNHEY, CDR2 SVGEGT. This CDR3 has 16 residues. CDR3 sequence: CASSPLSGGHTGELFF. As DNA, the CDR3 is TGTGCCAGCAGCCCCCTTAGCGGGGGCCACACCGGGGAGCTGTTTTTT.

This chain connects TRBV4-1 to TRBJ2-7; tentatively, D is TRBD2 (5 bases). The CDR3 runs to 14 residues. The V end was cut by 2 bases, the J end by 10 bases, with 18 bases between. Germline CDR1 reads MGHRA; CDR2 reads YSYEKL. CDR3 residues: CASSQQLAEEAQYF. The CDR3 DNA reads TGCGCCAGCAGCCAACAGCTAGCAGAGGAGGCCCAGTACTTC.

This clonotype was seen more than once but under ten times. V gene TRBV9 combines with J gene TRBJ1-5, with 7 bases matching TRBD1. Germline CDR1 SGDLS, CDR2 YYNGEE. J lost 1 base, V lost 2 bases, and 0 bases had no gene match. There are 14 residues in the CDR3. The CDR3 is CASSVTGSNQPQHF. The CDR3 DNA reads as TGTGCCAGCAGCGTGACAGGGAGCAATCAGCCCCAGCATTTT.

A word on this clonotype: Compared with germline, one end of the junction differs, possibly owing to a read error. The gene calls are TRBV7-9 and TRBJ2-5; the D gene could be TRBD1 or TRBD2 (5 bases each). The J call may be faulty, since TRBJ2-7 better matches the DNA end. Germline CDR1 and CDR2: SEHNR and FQNEAQ (reference sequence). The CDR3 consists of 15 residues. The CDR3 DNA follows: TGTGCCGGCAGCTTAGCGAGGCAGGGAAACTACGAGCAGTACTTC. Amino acids: CAGSLARQGNYEQYF.

The genes are TRBV19 and TRBJ1-1, with D tentatively TRBD1 (5 bases). The CDR3 is 13 amino acids. The germline V gene has CDR1 LNHDA and CDR2 SQIVND (reference sequence). Trimming stripped 6 bases from V and 7 bases from J, with 15 bases between. The CDR3 here is CASSHYRSDEAFF. CDR3 coding DNA: TGTGCCAGTAGCCACTACAGGTCCGATGAAGCTTTCTTT.

This chain uses TRBV12-3 or TRBV12-4 with TRBJ1-4, with TRBD1 as a possible D gene (5 bases). The CDR3 has 12 amino acids. V was cut by 6 bases and J by 8 bases, with 10 bases left in between. The CDR3 coding sequence is TGTGCCAGCAGGCTGGGGGTGGAAAAACTGTTTTTT. Translation gives CASRLGVEKLFF.

The rearrangement links TRBV4-1 to TRBJ2-5; 9 nucleotides match TRBD2. CDR3 size: 15 residues. Looked up from germline, CDR1 is MGHRA and CDR2 is YSYEKL. V trimming: 7 bases; J trimming: 11 bases; junction bases outside the gene matches: 17. In DNA form, the CDR3 reads TGCGCCAGCAACCCCAGCGGGGGGCCCTACAATGAGCAGTACTTC. Its translation is CASNPSGGPYNEQYF.

The chain joins TRBV20-1 to TRBJ1-1; the D is unclear. The CDR3 spans 10 residues. Germline V gene sequence: CDR1 DFQATT, CDR2 SNEGSKA (reference sequence). V lost 3 bases, J lost 10 bases, and 9 bases lay in between. CDR3 sequence reads: CSARDRTAFF. In nucleotides, the CDR3 is TGCAGTGCTAGGGACCGTACAGCTTTCTTT.

V and J are TRBV12-1 and TRBJ1-2; TRBD1, the table's D call, lacks a check against the DNA. TRBV12-1 is annotated as a pseudogene. This CDR3 has 15 residues. The CDR3 DNA sequence: TGTGCCAGCAGCTCCCGACAGGGGGGATTCTATGGCTACACCTTC. Translation: CASSSRQGGFYGYTF.

The chain joins TRBV5-4 to TRBJ2-1, with D possibly TRBD1 on 7 matching bases. Germline V lookup: CDR1 SGHNT, CDR2 YYREEE (reference sequence). Trimming left V 6 bases short and J 0 bases short, with 16 bases between. The CDR3 is 16 amino acids. Here the CDR3 DNA reads TGTGCCAGCACCACCAGGGGGGCGAGCTCCTACAATGAGCAGTTCTTC. This encodes CASTTRGASSYNEQFF.

The rearrangement links TRBV27 to TRBJ1-5, with unresolved D. V was cut by 3 bases and J by 10 bases, with 10 bases left in between. This CDR3 comprises 12 residues. Germline V gene sequence: CDR1 MNHEY, CDR2 SMNVEV (reference sequence). The CDR3 spells CASSFQIRPQHF. In DNA form, the CDR3 reads TGTGCCAGCAGTTTCCAGATTAGACCCCAGCATTTT.

This clonotype was counted only a few times. The V and J genes are TRBV5-1 and TRBJ2-1; D is possibly TRBD1 (6 bases). The CDR3 contains 16 residues. Germline assignment: CDR1 SGHRS and CDR2 YFSETQ. Between the trimmed V and J ends, which lost 2 bases and 7 bases, there was a span of 19 bases. The CDR3 is CASSLRQVNSRNEQFF. CDR3 nucleotides: TGCGCCAGCAGCTTACGACAGGTCAATTCCAGAAATGAGCAGTTCTTC.

This clonotype has only a few counts. CDR3 nucleotide sequence: TGTGCCAGCACCCGACTAGCGGGGGGACAACCTACGCAGTATTTT. This encodes CASTRLAGGQPTQYF. The chain is built from TRBV6-5 and TRBJ2-3; 13 bases are a match to TRBD2. Germline V lookup: CDR1 MNHEY, CDR2 SVGAGI. This CDR3 has 15 amino acids. V lost 7 bases to trimming and J lost 8 bases; unmatched junction nucleotides: 9.